This TCR beta chain was profiled in a study of PD-1 and CTLA-4 blockade in melanoma (dated by TCRdb to the early 2020s). For context, the study as a whole: The study compared how PD-1 blockade and CTLA-4 blockade affected the melanoma-reactive CD8 T cell response in patients with melanoma.

The method was the immunoSEQ multiplex PCR assay. TCRdb stores this immuneACCESS table with in-frame sequences only. Part of the clones is absent; in the studies checked, under half of the shortfall reflects unresolved V genes, and no reason is known for the rest. Recorded for this sample are around 31,000 clones; about 87% of them occurred a single time. The top ten hold 5% to 8% of the sample. The germline V gene encodes CDR1 KGHDR and CDR2 SFDVKD. The CDR3 goes from the cysteine to the phenylalanine over 15 residues. Only the CDR3 DNA is retained, 45 bases long and in frame from the first base. The germline V and J ends show losses of 4 bases and 0 bases respectively, and no gene match explains 1 base of the junction. Worth noting for this clone: The antigen this receptor binds is unknown. No base qualities exist here, and no much larger clone lies one base off it.

The V and J genes are TRBV24-1 and TRBJ1-1, and TRBD1 aligns with 10 junction nucleotides. Source: CD8+ T cells from peripheral blood, taken from a patient given anti-PD-1 treatment. The TCR comes from a human donor with melanoma. The CDR3 reads as follows: CATSDGQGVNTEAFF. The bases are TGTGCCACCAGTGACGGACAGGGGGTGAACACTGAAGCTTTCTTT.